The next 17 T cell receptor beta chains were all read from a single sample in a study of T and B cells in COVID-19 patients. Each TRB amplification used about 230-550 ng of genomic DNA from blood. TRB rearrangements were amplified by multiplex PCR with BIOMED2 TRB-A/B primers. Using its own MiXCR run on the multiplex PCR reads, TCRdb lists one record per CDR3 protein. Among several thousand distinct CDR3 sequences, 20% to 25% were seen once, and the ten largest hold approximately 3.3%. Sample: blood. These receptors all come from a human donor who had recovered from COVID-19.

This clonotype counts as medium-sized. The V call is TRBV19, the J call TRBJ1-1; perhaps TRBD1 as D (5 bases). CDR3 length: 14 amino acids. Trimming left V 9 bases short and J 1 base short, with 15 bases between. Per germline, CDR1 LNHDA and CDR2 SQIVND (reference sequence). CDR3 in DNA: TGTGCCAGCAGGGTCGGGGAAACGAACACTGAAGCTTTCTTT. Residues: CASRVGETNTEAFF.

This clonotype was seen a few times. CDR3 region: CASSPTPTGWDGYTF. For the CDR3, the DNA is TGCGCCAGCAGCCCCACACCGACAGGGTGGGATGGCTACACCTTC. J is TRBJ1-2 and V is TRBV5-1; 7 nucleotides agree with TRBD1. V was pared by 4 bases and J by 6 bases, with 12 bases of the junction left unmatched. CDR3 length: 15 amino acids. Germline CDR1 reads SGHRS; CDR2 reads YFSETQ. The full variable domain, in which reference TRBV5-1 and TRBJ1-2 provide the parts outside the CDR3, is KAGVTQTPRYLIKTRGQQVTLSCSPISGHRSVSWYQQTPGQGLQFLFEYFSETQRNKGNFPGRFSGRQFSNSRSEMNVSTLELGDSALYLCASSPTPTGWDGYTFGSGTRLTVV.

This sequence joins TRBV4-2 and TRBJ2-3; D is possibly TRBD2 (5 bases). The V gene's germline CDR1 is LGHNA and CDR2 YNFKEQ. V lost 1 base and J lost 11, with 19 bases in between. CDR3 length equals 15 residues. CDR3 coding DNA: TGTGCCAGCAGCCAAGTAAGTCTAGCCGCCGAGCAGCAGTATTTT. Its translation is CASSQVSLAAEQQYF.

Judged by abundance, this clonotype is medium-sized. This rearrangement joins TRBV18 to TRBJ2-3; D is possibly TRBD1 (5 bases). V gave up 0 bases and J gave up 2 bases, with 6 bases separating them. Germline V gene data show CDR1 as KGHSH and CDR2 as LQKENI. This CDR3 region has 14 residues. CDR3 nucleotide sequence: TGTGCCAGCTCACCACCGGGGCTCACAGATACGCAGTATTTT. It specifies CASSPPGLTDTQYF.

V gene TRBV5-1 combines with J gene TRBJ2-1; 7 bases match TRBD2. J was trimmed by 4 bases and V by 4 bases; bases with no gene match: 11. The CDR3 consists of 16 residues. The V gene's germline CDR1 is SGHRS and CDR2 YFSETQ. The CDR3 DNA is TGCGCCAGCAGCCCAGGGCCTCGCGGGGGTTACAATGAGCAGTTCTTC. Its translation is CASSPGPRGGYNEQFF.

This clonotype was seen a handful of times. The rearrangement links TRBV20-1 to TRBJ2-7; maybe TRBD1 (6 bases). CDR1 and CDR2 from the germline V gene are DFQATT and SNEGSKA (reference sequence). Trimming took 0 bases from V and 6 from J, leaving 18 bases between them. The CDR3 is 15 amino acids. The CDR3 region is CSARDGRQESGEQYF. The CDR3 nucleotides are TGCAGTGCTAGAGACGGCCGACAGGAATCGGGCGAGCAGTACTTC.

This clonotype is classed as large (0.1 to 1%). This chain uses TRBV29-1 with TRBJ2-2, with D perhaps TRBD1 or TRBD2 (5 bases each). CDR1 and CDR2 (germline): SQVTM, ANQGSEA. The CDR3 spans 14 residues. Trimming shortened V by 6 bases and J by 2 bases, and 13 bases separated the two germline ends. The CDR3 DNA is TGCAGCGTAAGAGGGCAGGGTAACACCGGGGAGCTGTTTTTT. This translates into CSVRGQGNTGELFF.

The gene calls are TRBV14 and TRBJ1-3; 7 bases fit TRBD1. Germline V gene lookup returns CDR1 SGHDN and CDR2 FVKESK. V lost 4 bases and J lost 2; bases outside the gene matches: 5. This CDR3 has 15 residues. CDR3 sequence: CASSPPGQAGNTIYF. In DNA form, the CDR3 reads TGTGCCAGCAGCCCTCCTGGACAGGCTGGAAACACCATATATTTT.

The V gene is TRBV20-1, the J gene TRBJ2-1, with D possibly TRBD2 on 6 matching bases. Germline values: CDR1 DFQATT, CDR2 SNEGSKA (reference sequence). CDR3 length: 15 residues. Trimming stripped 6 bases from V and 1 base from J, with 16 bases between. The CDR3 sequence is CSAGGRGISYNEQFF. The CDR3 nucleotides read TGCAGTGCGGGGGGAAGGGGCATATCCTACAATGAGCAGTTCTTC.

The chain has TRBV14 and TRBJ2-7; D gene uncertain. The V end lost 4 bases, the J end lost 2 bases, and 6 bases lay between the germline ends. From germline, CDR1 is SGHDN and CDR2 FVKESK. The CDR3 loop spans 12 amino acids. The CDR3 region is CASSPGAYEQYF. CDR3 DNA: TGTGCCAGCAGCCCCGGAGCCTACGAGCAGTACTTC.

As regards this clonotype: A much larger clone differs from this one at a single base, so this may be a read error. The CDR3: CASSRSGGAGSPLHF. The CDR3 DNA is TGTGCCAGCTCACGATCCGGGGGCGCCGGGTCACCCCTCCACTTT. The chain links TRBV18 to TRBJ1-6, with a tentative D call TRBD1 (6 bases). V lost 4 bases and J lost 10, with 17 bases in between. The CDR3 consists of 15 residues. CDR1 is KGHSH, CDR2 LQKENI, per germline.

The chain employs TRBV24-1 and TRBJ2-5, with 7 bases matching TRBD2. From germline, CDR1 is KGHDR and CDR2 SFDVKD. After removal of 3 bases from V and 2 bases from J, the junction contained 2 bases not matched to a gene. This CDR3 is built from 14 residues. The chain's CDR3 is CATSDERGQETQYF. Here the CDR3 DNA reads TGTGCCACCAGTGATGAGCGGGGACAAGAGACCCAGTACTTC.

The chain links TRBV5-4 to TRBJ1-2; D is ambiguous. Trimming removed 1 base at V and 7 bases at J, with 17 bases between. Germline CDR1 and CDR2: SGHNT and YYREEE (reference sequence). This CDR3 has 15 amino acids. This chain's CDR3 is CASSLSPGSLGGYTF. In nucleotides, the CDR3 is TGTGCCAGCAGCTTGTCACCGGGATCGCTGGGTGGCTACACCTTC.

The rearrangement links TRBV20-1 to TRBJ1-2, with D hard to call. Germline V gene sequence: CDR1 DFQATT, CDR2 SNEGSKA (reference sequence). Trimming took 5 bases from V and 4 from J, leaving 23 bases between them. CDR3 length equals 16 residues. The CDR3 DNA reads TGCAGTGCTCCGAGTGGGTACACCCTAAGGATCTATGGCTACACCTTC. Encoded protein: CSAPSGYTLRIYGYTF.

By its share, this clonotype is medium-sized. This sequence joins TRBV29-1 and TRBJ2-4, with D possibly TRBD2 on 5 matching bases. V gave up 0 bases and J gave up 0 bases, with 6 bases separating them. Germline V gene data show CDR1 as SQVTM and CDR2 as ANQGSEA. The CDR3 runs to 14 residues. The CDR3 bases are TGCAGCGTTGAAGACGGGGTAGCCAAAAACATTCAGTACTTC. This sequence encodes CSVEDGVAKNIQYF.

The chain couples TRBV5-7 to TRBJ2-3; 9 nucleotides align to TRBD2. Being an ORF, TRBV5-7 has a function that is uncertain. This CDR3 region has 15 residues. The V and J ends lost 8 bases and 6 bases, in that order; junction bases with no gene match: 13. The CDR3 DNA reads TGTGCCAGTACTCCCCTTCGCGGGGGGGTGGATACGCAGTATTTT. Amino acids: CASTPLRGGVDTQYF.

This clonotype was detected many times. The chain links TRBV6-5 to TRBJ1-1; D call uncertain. The CDR3 has 13 residues. Germline-derived CDR1 and CDR2 are MNHEY and SVGAGI. V was pared by 8 bases and J by 0 bases, with 10 bases between. The CDR3 loop reads CASLGRMNTEAFF. As DNA, the CDR3 is TGTGCCAGCCTCGGCAGAATGAACACTGAAGCTTTCTTT.